The subject of this entry is one TCR beta chain. The target antigen is unknown. TCRdb recomputed calls from the 5' RACE reads with MiXCR, one row per CDR3 protein. The sample has 400,000 or so distinct CDR3 sequences, about 19% seen once; the top ten hold 7.5% to 9.5%. This specimen comes from a study of T-cell memory formation after mild COVID-19. Overall study results and limits: Largely, contracting CD4+ clones fell within CM and EM, and contracting CD8+ clones within EMRA.

The germline gives CDR1 SGHTA, CDR2 FQGNSA. The V gene end was trimmed by 6 bases and the J gene end by 0 bases; junction bases not matched to a gene: 5. The CDR3 runs 15 residues. The sample consisted of PBMCs or a T cell subset sorted from them (not recorded which). The V and J genes are TRBV7-2 and TRBJ1-1; the match to TRBD1 covers 9 bases. The clonotype comes from an adult woman who had mild COVID-19 (a few samples of this study predate the infection). Cell type and time point are not known. In nucleotides, the CDR3 is TGTGCCAGCAGGTCACAGGGGGCTCTGAACACTGAAGCTTTCTTT. It specifies CASRSQGALNTEAFF.